These 24 T cell receptor beta chains were sequenced from one sample in a study of shared clonotypes between healthy human individuals. Sequenced by immunoSEQ multiplex PCR; TCRdb stores in-frame clones only, minus some. This table has 1,400,000 or so clones, roughly 98.5% appearing once. Sequencing input: naive CD4+ T cells sorted from blood. This sample's subset: CD45RA+ positively selected. All receptors come from a man younger than 45 in good health.

The chain combines TRBV9 with TRBJ2-1, with 10 bases fitting TRBD2. Per the germline V gene, CDR1 is SGDLS and CDR2 is YYNGEE. CDR3 length: 15 residues. Unmatched junction bases numbered 7, after V lost 4 bases and J lost 6 bases. CDR3 loop: CASSPGLAASNEQFF. The CDR3 DNA reads TGTGCCAGCAGCCCAGGACTAGCGGCTTCCAATGAGCAGTTCTTC.

This clone appeared once. This rearrangement joins TRBV5-4 to TRBJ2-3, with 8 bases matching TRBD2. Germline assignment: CDR1 SGHNT and CDR2 YYREEE (reference sequence). The CDR3 runs 16 residues. Losses at the gene ends were 0 bases for V and 2 bases for J; bases not matched to a gene: 5. The CDR3 reads CASSLGGRSATDTQYF. DNA of the CDR3: TGTGCCAGCAGCTTGGGCGGGAGGTCGGCCACAGATACGCAGTATTTT.

The J gene is TRBJ2-3, the V gene TRBV28, with no clear D. Germline-derived CDR1 and CDR2 are MDHEN and SYDVKM. The CDR3 spans 15 residues. The V and J ends lost 6 bases and 3 bases respectively, with 16 bases between them. The DNA of the CDR3 is TGTGCCAGCAGCCCCGACAAGGGTTGGACAGATACGCAGTATTTT. Protein sequence: CASSPDKGWTDTQYF.

V usage is TRBV29-1 and J usage is TRBJ2-7; D gene unclear. The V gene's germline CDR1 is SQVTM and CDR2 ANQGSEA. With 7 bases removed from V and 5 bases from J, the gap between germline ends came to 12 bases. This CDR3 comprises 11 residues. CDR3 sequence reads: CSAKYRDEQYF. The DNA for the CDR3 is TGCAGCGCGAAATACAGAGACGAGCAGTACTTC.

This chain uses TRBV19 with TRBJ1-3; D is undetermined. In germline, CDR1 is LNHDA, CDR2 SQIVND (reference sequence). The CDR3 has 12 amino acids. V gave up 6 bases and J gave up 8 bases, with 11 bases separating them. Here the CDR3 reads CASSLHRDTIYF. In nucleotides, the CDR3 is TGTGCCAGTAGCCTTCACCGGGACACCATATATTTT.

V usage is TRBV11-2 and J usage is TRBJ2-1; the match to TRBD2 covers 11 bases. Unmatched junction bases numbered 7, after V lost 3 bases and J lost 9 bases. This CDR3 has 15 amino acids. Germline loops: CDR1 SGHAT, CDR2 FQNNGV. CDR3 residues: CASSFNSGRALEQFF. In DNA, the CDR3 is TGTGCCAGCAGCTTCAATAGCGGGAGGGCCCTTGAGCAGTTCTTC.

This rearrangement joins TRBV27 to TRBJ1-1, with a tentative D call TRBD1 (5 bases). With 2 bases removed from V and 5 bases from J, the gap between germline ends came to 15 bases. The CDR3 length is 15 residues. Germline CDR1 reads MNHEY; CDR2 reads SMNVEV (reference sequence). In DNA form, the CDR3 reads TGTGCCAGCAGTTTAGGCCGACAGATGCCAACTGAAGCTTTCTTT. Amino acids: CASSLGRQMPTEAFF.

The V gene is TRBV18, the J gene TRBJ1-4; no reliable D call. Deletions cut 2 bases from V and 0 bases from J, with 13 bases between. Per germline, CDR1 KGHSH and CDR2 LQKENI. The CDR3 extends over 17 amino acids. The CDR3 DNA reads TGTGCCAGCTCACCAACGCATCAGGCAGCAACTAATGAAAAACTGTTTTTT. Translated: CASSPTHQAATNEKLFF.

The chain has TRBV14 and TRBJ1-1; no firm D call. This CDR3 has 13 residues. The germline V gene encodes CDR1 SGHDN and CDR2 FVKESK. Trimming removed 4 bases at V and 3 bases at J, with 9 bases between. This chain's CDR3 is CASSLGIHTEAFF. The CDR3 coding sequence is TGTGCCAGCAGCCTCGGGATCCACACTGAAGCTTTCTTT. The full variable domain, in which reference TRBV14 and TRBJ1-1 provide the parts outside the CDR3, is EAGVTQFPSHSVIEKGQTVTLRCDPISGHDNLYWYRRVMGKEIKFLLHFVKESKQDESGMPNNRFLAERTGGTYSTLKVQPAELEDSGVYFCASSLGIHTEAFFGQGTRLTVV.

The chain joins TRBV25-1 to TRBJ2-2; 9 bases agree with TRBD2. Germline loops: CDR1 MGHDK, CDR2 SYGVNS. The V and J ends lost 4 bases and 4 bases, in that order; junction bases with no gene match: 4. The CDR3 runs to 15 residues. This chain's CDR3 is CASSALAGITGELFF. For the CDR3, the DNA is TGTGCCAGCAGTGCACTAGCGGGTATCACCGGGGAGCTGTTTTTT.

The chain combines TRBV10-2 with TRBJ2-7; TRBD2 aligns across 9 bases. Germline CDR1 reads WSHSY; CDR2 reads SAAADI. This CDR3 has 15 residues. V was clipped by 3 bases and J by 7 bases; unmatched bases: 10. The CDR3 DNA reads TGCGCCAGCAGTGACTGGCGGGAGGGCCCTCGGGAGCAGTACTTC. As protein: CASSDWREGPREQYF.

CDR3 loop: CASSGLVRGDEQFF. In DNA form, the CDR3 reads TGTGCCAGCAGTGGGCTGGTGCGGGGGGATGAGCAGTTCTTC. The J gene is TRBJ2-1, the V gene TRBV2; 8 bases map to TRBD2. This CDR3 has 14 amino acids. Germline CDR1 SNHLY, CDR2 FYNNEI. V lost 4 bases, J lost 8 bases, and 7 bases stayed unmatched.

The chain uses TRBV5-1 and TRBJ2-3, with TRBD2 matching 7 bases. CDR1 and CDR2 (germline): SGHRS, YFSETQ. CDR3 length: 13 amino acids. The V segment lost 4 bases and the J segment 6 bases; nucleotides outside the gene matches: 5. The CDR3 DNA sequence: TGCGCCAGCAGCCCCCTACTAGCGGATACGCAGTATTTT. Its protein product is CASSPLLADTQYF.

This chain links TRBV19 with TRBJ1-2, with D maybe TRBD1 (5 bases). CDR3 length equals 14 residues. Trimming took 5 bases from V and 4 from J, leaving 14 bases between them. CDR1 and CDR2 from the germline V gene are LNHDA and SQIVND (reference sequence). This CDR3 is CASSAWDAFYGYTF. CDR3 bases: TGTGCCAGTAGTGCTTGGGACGCTTTCTATGGCTACACCTTC.

This chain uses TRBV5-1 with TRBJ2-2; D remains unclear. This CDR3 region has 13 residues. V lost 2 bases, J lost 1 base, and 3 bases lay in between. The germline V gene has CDR1 SGHRS and CDR2 YFSETQ. CDR3 amino acids: CASSFKNTGELFF. The CDR3 DNA reads as TGCGCCAGCAGCTTCAAGAACACCGGGGAGCTGTTTTTT.

The genes are TRBV27 and TRBJ2-2; the match to TRBD2 covers 13 bases. Unmatched junction bases numbered 2, after V lost 6 bases and J lost 4 bases. The germline CDR1 and CDR2 sequences are MNHEY and SMNVEV (reference sequence). The CDR3 totals 15 residues. CDR3 amino acids: CASRGLAGITGELFF. The CDR3 region has the DNA TGTGCCAGCAGGGGACTAGCGGGAATCACCGGGGAGCTGTTTTTT.

The rearrangement links TRBV6-5 to TRBJ1-3; 8 nucleotides align to TRBD1. V was pared by 8 bases and J by 0 bases, with 3 bases of the junction left unmatched. The germline CDR1 and CDR2 sequences are MNHEY and SVGAGI. The length of the CDR3 is 14 residues. The CDR3 DNA follows: TGTGCCAGCTGGACAGGGCACTCTGGAAACACCATATATTTT. This encodes CASWTGHSGNTIYF.

The chain recombines TRBV4-1 with TRBJ1-2; D gene unclear. The CDR3 loop spans 15 amino acids. V was clipped by 1 base and J by 4 bases, with 13 bases between them. Germline-derived CDR1 and CDR2 are MGHRA and YSYEKL. In nucleotides, the CDR3 is TGCGCCAGCAGCCAAGGGGTAGGGAGGATCTATGGCTACACCTTC. This translates into CASSQGVGRIYGYTF.

On this clone: The sample has other DNA sequences that encode this CDR3 too. This sequence joins TRBV9 and TRBJ2-1, with 7 bases aligning to TRBD2. The CDR3 sequence is 15 residues long. Germline loops: CDR1 SGDLS, CDR2 YYNGEE. J was trimmed by 4 bases and V by 0 bases; bases with no gene match: 4. In nucleotides, the CDR3 is TGTGCCAGCAGCGTAGTGTCTAGCGGTTACAATGAGCAGTTCTTC. Translating it yields CASSVVSSGYNEQFF.

The rearrangement joins TRBV5-1 to TRBJ2-2, with 11 bases identical to TRBD2. J gave up 7 bases and V 0 bases, and 5 bases lay outside the gene matches. CDR3 length: 16 amino acids. Germline lookup yields CDR1 SGHRS and CDR2 YFSETQ. The CDR3 is CASSLDSGRASGELFF. CDR3 DNA sequence: TGCGCCAGCAGCTTGGATAGCGGGAGGGCCAGCGGGGAGCTGTTTTTT.

This chain connects TRBV19 to TRBJ2-7, with 7 bases that match TRBD2. The germline V gene encodes CDR1 LNHDA and CDR2 SQIVND (reference sequence). Germline trimming cut 6 bases from V and 4 bases from J; bases unmatched to any gene: 6. This CDR3 has 13 residues. For the CDR3, the DNA is TGTGCCAGTAGCAATAAGCGGGAATACGAGCAGTACTTC. Residues: CASSNKREYEQYF.

This clone has just one count. The chain links TRBV6-5 to TRBJ2-1, with D possibly TRBD2 on 7 matching bases. Germline V gene lookup returns CDR1 MNHEY and CDR2 SVGAGI. V lost 6 bases and J lost 6, with 12 bases in between. CDR3 size: 13 residues. Written as DNA, the CDR3 is TGTGCCAGCAGAGGGGGGGGTCTCAATGAGCAGTTCTTC. This gives the protein CASRGGGLNEQFF.

The V gene is TRBV6-6, the J gene TRBJ2-7; TRBD1 matches 9 bases. With V trimmed by 5 bases and J by 4 bases, 9 bases remained unmatched. Germline V gene data show CDR1 as MNHNY and CDR2 as SVGAGI (reference sequence). The CDR3 extends over 15 amino acids. For the CDR3, the DNA is TGTGCCAGCAGTCGAAAGGGACAGGGCCTATACGAGCAGTACTTC. Residues: CASSRKGQGLYEQYF.

The chain has TRBV7-9 and TRBJ2-3; D uncertain. Trimming took 5 bases from V and 10 from J, leaving 13 bases between them. The germline CDR1 and CDR2 sequences are SEHNR and FQNEAQ (reference sequence). This CDR3 is built from 12 residues. The CDR3 sequence is CASSGPDASQYF. DNA for the CDR3: TGTGCCAGCAGCGGACCGGATGCGTCGCAGTATTTT.